This T cell receptor (beta chain) derives from a study of T cell changes during pregnancy in multiple sclerosis. Looked up from germline, CDR1 is SNHLY and CDR2 is FYNNEI. This CDR3 is 15 amino acids long. With 6 bases clipped from V and 3 bases from J, the junction kept 8 bases outside the gene matches. Sequencing used immunoSEQ multiplex PCR; TCRdb keeps in-frame clones, though not all of them. The data show some 80,000 clones, nearly 95% seen once. This chain uses TRBV2 with TRBJ2-3; 8 positions match TRBD2. The sequences come from CD4+ T cells from peripheral blood mononuclear cells, collected after pregnancy. The clonotype originates from a female donor with multiple sclerosis, enrolled in a pregnancy study. The CDR3 DNA follows: TGTGCCAGCAGCCGGGGGGGAAGATCGACAGATACGCAGTATTTT. This sequence encodes CASSRGGRSTDTQYF.